One sample yielded the 32 T cell receptor beta chains listed below, sequenced in a study of metastatic and nonmetastatic thyroid tumors. TCRdb re-called clones via MiXCR from the PCR reads. The sample has approximately 16,000 clones, roughly an eighth seen once. None of the patients had undergone any treatment ahead of thyroid surgery. The specimen sequenced was tumor tissue. The receptors were sampled from a female donor with papillary thyroid cancer or a benign thyroid nodule (not recorded which). Some clones in this sample may be carry-over from other donors' samples.

This clone was observed many times. The V call is TRBV28, the J call TRBJ1-1; D is unresolved. V gave up 5 bases and J gave up 4 bases, with 8 bases separating them. The CDR3 is 12 residues long. The germline CDR1 and CDR2 sequences are MDHEN and SYDVKM. The CDR3 bases are TGTGCCAGCAGTCTTCTTTCCACTGAAGCTTTCTTT. Protein product: CASSLLSTEAFF.

Sample share makes this clone medium-sized. This chain's CDR3 is CASSLDPGFYEQYF. As DNA, the CDR3 is TGTGCCAGCAGCTTAGATCCAGGATTTTACGAGCAGTACTTC. V and J are TRBV11-2 and TRBJ2-7; no definite D call. Between the trimmed V and J ends, which lost 0 bases and 4 bases, there was a span of 10 bases. Germline V gene lookup returns CDR1 SGHAT and CDR2 FQNNGV. The CDR3 totals 14 residues.

About this clone: This sequence may be a read error, since a much larger clone differs from it by one base. This chain uses TRBV29-1 with TRBJ1-2; 8 nucleotides agree with TRBD1. There are 13 residues in the CDR3. Per the germline V gene, CDR1 is SQVTM and CDR2 is ANQGSEA. The CDR3 is CGVDRGPGYGYTF. The CDR3 DNA reads TGCGGCGTTGACAGGGGTCCGGGGTATGGCTACACCTTC.

In its sample, this clone was seen a few times. The chain joins TRBV2 to TRBJ1-2; D may be TRBD1 (5 bases). This CDR3 spans 14 amino acids. V lost 6 bases and J 6 bases, leaving 17 bases between the germline ends. The germline V gene has CDR1 SNHLY and CDR2 FYNNEI. Here the CDR3 reads CASRGGGALDGYTF. The CDR3 DNA reads as TGTGCCAGCAGGGGAGGTGGGGCGCTGGATGGCTACACCTTC.

This clone was observed at least ten times. This chain uses TRBV25-1 with TRBJ2-7; D unclear. The CDR3 sequence is 12 residues long. Deletions cut 6 bases from V and 5 bases from J, with 11 bases between. From germline, CDR1 is MGHDK and CDR2 SYGVNS. The CDR3, as DNA: TGTGCCAGCAGATCGACTCGAGACGAGCAGTACTTC. Encoded protein: CASRSTRDEQYF.

This clone appeared many times. This chain joins TRBV7-2 and TRBJ2-1; 8 positions agree with TRBD2. Germline V gives CDR1 SGHTA, CDR2 FQGNSA. The V gene end was trimmed by 8 bases and the J gene end by 3 bases; junction bases not matched to a gene: 6. The CDR3 length is 14 residues. The CDR3 reads CASVRLAHYNEQFF. CDR3 coding DNA: TGTGCCAGCGTCCGACTAGCGCACTACAATGAGCAGTTCTTC.

This clone was recorded at least ten times. The genes are TRBV7-6 and TRBJ2-7; 12 bases line up with TRBD2. Unmatched junction bases numbered 14, after V lost 5 bases and J lost 6 bases. The CDR3 has 17 residues. The germline CDR1 and CDR2 sequences are SGHVS and FNYEAQ. The CDR3 DNA reads as TGTGCCAGCAGCCAAGCCCCCCCGACTAGCGGGAGAAGCGAGCAGTACTTC. It specifies CASSQAPPTSGRSEQYF.

The sample holds a few counts of this clone. Since a much larger clone is just one base distant, this may be a read error. The CDR3 here is CASSAQQGYEQSF. The CDR3 nucleotides are TGTGCCAGCAGTGCCCAGCAGGGCTATGAGCAGTCCTTC. J is TRBJ2-1 and V is TRBV27, with D maybe TRBD1 (5 bases). Germline lookup yields CDR1 MNHEY and CDR2 SMNVEV (reference sequence). The CDR3 is 13 residues long.

This clone was observed at least ten times. This chain joins TRBV5-4 and TRBJ2-7, with TRBD2 matching over 8 bases. The CDR3 spans 15 residues. Trimming took 5 bases from V and 4 from J; bases not matched to a gene: 11. Looked up from germline, CDR1 is SGHNT and CDR2 is YYREEE (reference sequence). The CDR3: CASSSSGGASYEQYF. The CDR3 nucleotides read TGTGCCAGCAGTTCATCCGGGGGGGCCTCTTACGAGCAGTACTTC.

The sample holds many counts of this clone. J is TRBJ1-4 and V is TRBV6-1; D may be TRBD1 (6 bases). The V and J ends lost 6 bases and 6 bases respectively, with 14 bases between them. CDR1 and CDR2 from the germline V gene are MNHNS and SASEGT. The CDR3 contains 14 residues. This CDR3 is CASRAGGGDEKLFF. CDR3 DNA: TGTGCCAGCAGGGCCGGGGGCGGGGATGAAAAACTGTTTTTT.

This clone was detected many times. V gene TRBV28 combines with J gene TRBJ2-7; unclear D gene. The CDR3 is made up of 13 amino acids. Trimming shortened V by 2 bases and J by 6 bases, and 11 bases separated the two germline ends. In germline, CDR1 is MDHEN, CDR2 SYDVKM. DNA of the CDR3: TGTGCCAGCAGTTTACCGGCTCCGTTCGAGCAGTACTTC. Amino acids: CASSLPAPFEQYF.

This clone appeared many times. This specimen includes other DNA sequences encoding the same CDR3. This chain joins TRBV2 and TRBJ1-2; 9 bases are shared with TRBD1. The CDR3 contains 13 residues. V gave up 5 bases and J gave up 5 bases; unmatched junction bases: 3. In germline, CDR1 is SNHLY, CDR2 FYNNEI. CDR3 residues: CASSPGQGYGYTF. The CDR3 DNA sequence: TGTGCCAGCAGTCCGGGACAGGGTTATGGCTACACCTTC.

Many counts were recorded for this clone. This chain joins TRBV19 and TRBJ2-7; 8 bases agree with TRBD2. This CDR3 contains 14 residues. Germline lookup yields CDR1 LNHDA and CDR2 SQIVND (reference sequence). J gave up 0 bases and V 7 bases, and 5 bases lay outside the gene matches. The CDR3 DNA reads TGTGCCAGTAAACTAGCGGTTAGCTCCTACGAGCAGTACTTC. This encodes CASKLAVSSYEQYF.

This clone has at least ten counts. The V and J genes are TRBV5-1 and TRBJ2-1; D assignment may be TRBD1 or TRBD2 (6 bases each). The germline V and J ends were trimmed by 2 bases and 6 bases, with 15 bases remaining between them. In germline, CDR1 is SGHRS, CDR2 YFSETQ. The CDR3 totals 15 residues. In DNA form, the CDR3 reads TGCGCCAGCAGCTTACAGGGACTGAATACCAATGAGCAGTTCTTC. It is translated as CASSLQGLNTNEQFF.

The table lists this clone with many counts. The V call is TRBV11-3, the J call TRBJ2-2; D uncertain. The CDR3 has 12 amino acids. V lost 3 bases and J lost 7, with 6 bases in between. CDR1 is SGHNT, CDR2 YENEEA, per germline. The CDR3 DNA follows: TGTGCCAGCAGCTTTGTAGTCGGGGAGCTGTTTTTT. Residues: CASSFVVGELFF.

This clone showed up many times. The CDR3 DNA follows: TGTGCCAGCAGTGAGTACACCGGGACTGATGGCTACACCTTC. Translating gives CASSEYTGTDGYTF. The V gene is TRBV6-1, the J gene TRBJ1-2; D perhaps matches TRBD1 (5 bases). Looked up from germline, CDR1 is MNHNS and CDR2 is SASEGT. The CDR3 is 14 residues long. V lost 3 bases to trimming and J lost 6 bases, with 14 bases between them.

The V and J genes are TRBV10-1 and TRBJ2-2, with unresolved D. The CDR3 length is 11 residues. Looked up from germline, CDR1 is WNHNN and CDR2 is SYGVQD (reference sequence). Trimming took off 6 bases at V and 6 bases at J, with 5 bases between the two ends. CDR3: CASRGSGELFF. In nucleotides, the CDR3 is TGCGCCAGCAGGGGGTCCGGGGAGCTGTTTTTT.

This clone was observed many times. The gene calls are TRBV20-1 and TRBJ1-4; weak D call: TRBD1 (5 bases). Trimming left V 3 bases short and J 5 bases short, with 19 bases between. This CDR3 region has 16 residues. The germline V gene encodes CDR1 DFQATT and CDR2 SNEGSKA (reference sequence). The CDR3 is CSASSTVGGTNEKLFF. The DNA for the CDR3 is TGCAGTGCTAGCTCCACCGTTGGCGGGACCAATGAAAAACTGTTTTTT.

There are many counts of this clone. V gene TRBV15 combines with J gene TRBJ1-1, with D tentatively TRBD1 (5 bases). The CDR3 is made up of 15 amino acids. Deletions cut 0 bases from V and 3 bases from J, with 11 bases between. Germline V gene data show CDR1 as LNHNV and CDR2 as YYDKDF (reference sequence). The CDR3 loop reads CATSRDIGGDTEAFF. DNA for the CDR3: TGTGCCACCAGCAGAGATATCGGGGGAGACACTGAAGCTTTCTTT.

This clone was seen ten or more times. The chain carries TRBV11-2 and TRBJ2-5, with D possibly TRBD2 on 5 matching bases. V lost 0 bases to trimming and J lost 7 bases, with 9 bases between them. Germline V gene sequence: CDR1 SGHAT, CDR2 FQNNGV. The CDR3 consists of 13 residues. CDR3: CASSLDRLATQYF. The CDR3 region has the DNA TGTGCCAGCAGCTTAGATCGGCTAGCGACCCAGTACTTC. Complete variable domain (other parts from reference TRBV11-2 and TRBJ2-5): EAGVAQSPRYKIIEKRQSVAFWCNPISGHATLYWYQQILGQGPKLLIQFQNNGVVDDSQLPKDRFSAERLKGVDSTLKIQPAKLEDSAVYLCASSLDRLATQYFGPGTRLLVL.

This clone showed up many times. The chain employs TRBV7-2 and TRBJ1-6; 9 bases fit TRBD1. Germline V gives CDR1 SGHTA, CDR2 FQGNSA. The CDR3 consists of 15 residues. Germline trimming cut 0 bases from V and 12 bases from J; bases unmatched to any gene: 6. CDR3 DNA sequence: TGTGCCAGCAGCTTAGCAAGCGGACAGGGGTTACCCCTCCACTTT. This encodes CASSLASGQGLPLHF.

This clone was seen at least ten times. The chain combines TRBV19 with TRBJ2-1; weak D call: TRBD2 (6 bases). CDR3 length: 16 residues. Germline assignment: CDR1 LNHDA and CDR2 SQIVND (reference sequence). The V end lost 5 bases, the J end lost 2 bases, and 16 bases lay between the germline ends. CDR3 coding DNA: TGTGCCAGTAGTTCCACCGGGACTGGGGCCTACAATGAGCAGTTCTTC. Translating gives CASSSTGTGAYNEQFF.

This clone appeared a few times. The genes are TRBV3-1 and TRBJ2-1, with D perhaps matching TRBD2 (5 bases). The V end lost 4 bases, the J end lost 0 bases, and 10 bases lay between the germline ends. The CDR3 is 15 amino acids. Per the germline V gene, CDR1 is LGHDT and CDR2 is YNNKEL (reference sequence). The CDR3 region is CASSPDGDSYNEQFF. The CDR3 DNA is TGTGCCAGCAGCCCCGACGGGGACTCCTACAATGAGCAGTTCTTC.

The table lists this clone with many counts. V gene TRBV7-2 combines with J gene TRBJ2-5; D is possibly TRBD1 (5 bases). The CDR3 consists of 12 residues. The V and J ends lost 4 bases and 2 bases respectively, with 5 bases between them. Germline V gene data show CDR1 as SGHTA and CDR2 as FQGNSA. DNA of the CDR3: TGTGCCAGCAGCTGGACACAAGAGACCCAGTACTTC. Its translation: CASSWTQETQYF.

This clone was observed at least ten times. The chain uses TRBV5-1 and TRBJ2-3; D may be TRBD1 or TRBD2 (5 bases each). This CDR3 region has 14 residues. Trimming left V 4 bases short and J 3 bases short, with 12 bases between. The germline V gene encodes CDR1 SGHRS and CDR2 YFSETQ. In DNA form, the CDR3 reads TGCGCCAGCAGCCTAGGGACGGCTACAGATACGCAGTATTTT. This gives the protein CASSLGTATDTQYF.

This clone rates as medium-sized (0.01 to 0.1%). The chain recombines TRBV5-1 with TRBJ1-1; D is undetermined. This CDR3 spans 15 amino acids. V was cut by 1 base and J by 0 bases, with 10 bases left in between. In germline, CDR1 is SGHRS, CDR2 YFSETQ. The CDR3 region has the DNA TGCGCCAGCAGCTTGCGGCCAGCCTTGAACACTGAAGCTTTCTTT. The encoded protein is CASSLRPALNTEAFF.

This clone was counted a few times. The chain employs TRBV28 and TRBJ1-1, with TRBD1 as a possible D gene (6 bases). The length of the CDR3 is 13 residues. CDR1 is MDHEN, CDR2 SYDVKM, per germline. Deletions cut 3 bases from V and 7 bases from J, with 12 bases between. In nucleotides, the CDR3 is TGTGCCAGCAGTTTCAGGGGTGTTTATGAAGCTTTCTTT. This gives the protein CASSFRGVYEAFF.

This clone was seen ten or more times. CDR3 in amino acids: CASSLVLEGNEQFF. CDR3 DNA: TGCGCCAGCAGCTTGGTACTTGAGGGCAATGAGCAGTTCTTC. The gene calls are TRBV5-1 and TRBJ2-1; D is possibly TRBD2 (5 bases). The V gene lost 0 bases and the J gene lost 6 bases, with 10 bases spanning the gap. Germline assignment: CDR1 SGHRS and CDR2 YFSETQ. CDR3 length equals 14 residues.

This clone was seen repeatedly, ten times or more. This chain joins TRBV12-3 or TRBV12-4 and TRBJ2-2, with D perhaps TRBD1 (5 bases). The CDR3 totals 15 residues. V gave up 0 bases and J gave up 8 bases, with 13 bases separating them. The chain's CDR3 is CASSLARQGGGELFF. The CDR3 DNA is TGTGCCAGCAGTTTAGCGCGGCAGGGTGGAGGGGAGCTGTTTTTT.

Many counts were recorded for this clone. The genes are TRBV2 and TRBJ2-7; D is perhaps TRBD2 (5 bases). CDR1 SNHLY and CDR2 FYNNEI come from the germline V gene. Trimming left V 8 bases short and J 5 bases short, with 13 bases between. The CDR3 covers 12 residues. This chain's CDR3 is CASRVEGDEQYF. In DNA form, the CDR3 reads TGTGCCAGCCGGGTTGAGGGCGACGAGCAGTACTTC.

This clone was counted at least ten times. This chain connects TRBV7-8 to TRBJ2-3, with unresolved D. The CDR3 is 13 amino acids. CDR1 is SGHVS, CDR2 FQNEAQ, per germline. V was clipped by 3 bases and J by 5 bases, with 9 bases between them. This chain's CDR3 is CASSLGSEDTQYF. The DNA of the CDR3 is TGTGCCAGCAGCTTGGGGTCGGAAGATACGCAGTATTTT.

Concerning this clone itself: Mismatch with germline at one junction end may stem from a read error. The CDR3 nucleotides read TGCAGCGTTGAGCCGGGCAATGAGCAGTTATTC. This encodes CSVEPGNEQLF. The chain combines TRBV29-1 with TRBJ2-1; the D is unclear. Germline V gives CDR1 SQVTM, CDR2 ANQGSEA. The CDR3 length is 11 residues.